These 25 T cell receptor beta chains share one sample of origin, sequenced in a study of T cell clonality in common variable immunodeficiency. Produced via immunoSEQ multiplex PCR; TCRdb's table is partial and in-frame only. Captured here are tens of thousands of clones, none seen once; the top ten comprise about 1.5%. The sequenced sample consisted of peripheral blood mononuclear cells. Every receptor here comes from a person aged 18 to 75 in good health.

This clone was seen ten or more times. Read sequence stops 3 residues before the CDR3 end, and the germline J gene provides the missing end. This chain joins TRBV20-1 and TRBJ2-6, with D tentatively TRBD1 (5 bases). Between the trimmed V and J ends, which lost 2 bases and 4 bases, there was a span of 9 bases. In germline, CDR1 is DFQATT, CDR2 SNEGSKA (reference sequence). This CDR3 contains 14 residues. The sequenced part of the CDR3 DNA is TGCAGTGCTAGACGCAGGGCCGGGGCCAACGTC. This translates into CSARRRAGANV. The full CDR3 sequence reads CSARRRAGANVLTF.

This clone was detected many times. The read is 3 residues too short to cover the CDR3 end, so that end is filled in from the germline J gene. This chain joins TRBV2 and TRBJ2-7; D uncertain. This CDR3 is 12 amino acids long. Germline loops: CDR1 SNHLY, CDR2 FYNNEI. The V end was cut by 0 bases, the J end by 3 bases, with 3 bases between. The CDR3 bases that were read are TGTGCCAGCAGTGAAGCCGTCTACGAG. The encoded protein is CASSEAVYE. The full CDR3 sequence reads CASSEAVYEQYF.

The table lists this clone with many counts. The CDR3 end falls 3 residues outside the read, so it is completed with the germline J gene. The chain employs TRBV7-9 and TRBJ2-1; 11 bases line up with TRBD2. V lost 5 bases, J lost 9 bases, and 9 bases stayed unmatched. Germline V gene lookup returns CDR1 SEHNR and CDR2 FQNEAQ (reference sequence). The CDR3 spans 15 residues. The CDR3 loop reads CASSTTSGSLGEQFF. The DNA read from the CDR3 is TGTGCCAGCAGCACTACTAGCGGGAGTCTCGGTGAG.

This clone was recorded many times. The CDR3 end lies 3 residues beyond the end of the read and is filled in from the germline J gene. This chain joins TRBV6-1 and TRBJ1-5, with 9 positions matching TRBD1. The CDR3 runs 16 residues. The germline gives CDR1 MNHNS, CDR2 SASEGT. V lost 0 bases, J lost 4 bases, and 4 bases stayed unmatched. The DNA read from the CDR3 is TGTGCCAGCAGTGAAGCTGGACAGGGGCAAAATCAGCCC. Amino acids: CASSEAGQGQNQP. The complete CDR3 protein is CASSEAGQGQNQPQHF.

This clone showed up many times. With the read ending 3 residues before the CDR3 end, the germline J gene is used to fill in that end. The chain couples TRBV7-6 to TRBJ2-7; 9 bases are shared with TRBD2. This CDR3 comprises 15 residues. The V gene end was trimmed by 3 bases and the J gene end by 0 bases; junction bases not matched to a gene: 3. The V gene's germline CDR1 is SGHVS and CDR2 FNYEAQ. CDR3 bases read: TGTGCCAGCAGCTTCAGAGCGGGGGGCTCCTACGAG. Amino acids: CASSFRAGGSYE. The whole CDR3 protein reads CASSFRAGGSYEQYF.

Points on this clone: Sequencing ends 3 residues short of the CDR3 end; the germline J gene provides the rest. This chain connects TRBV5-1 to TRBJ2-7; weak D call: TRBD2 (6 bases). V was shortened by 6 bases and J by 3 bases, with 22 bases between the two germline ends. CDR3 length equals 16 residues. The germline V gene encodes CDR1 SGHRS and CDR2 YFSETQ. CDR3 DNA, as far as it was read: TGCGCCAGCACCGATTGGGGACTCGGAGAATACTACGAG. This translates into CASTDWGLGEYYE. The whole CDR3 protein reads CASTDWGLGEYYEQYF.

The sample holds many counts of this clone. The CDR3 end falls 3 residues outside the read, so it is completed with the germline J gene. This chain links TRBV9 with TRBJ2-1, with D unclear. The CDR3 length is 13 residues. Germline V CDR1 and CDR2: SGDLS, YYNGEE. V dropped 3 bases and J dropped 6 bases, with 10 bases sitting between them. The part of the CDR3 DNA that was read is TGTGCCAGCAGCGCCCCATCTATCAATGAG. Protein product: CASSAPSINE. The whole CDR3 sequence is CASSAPSINEQFF.

This clone was found many times. The read ends 3 residues before the CDR3 terminus; that terminus is restored from the germline J gene. The chain has TRBV29-1 and TRBJ1-2; D is perhaps TRBD1 (6 bases). CDR1 is SQVTM, CDR2 ANQGSEA, per germline. The CDR3 runs to 12 residues. The CDR3 is CSVVARGAGYTF. The CDR3 bases that were read are TGCAGCGTTGTTGCCAGGGGAGCCGGC.

This clone came up many times. The read terminates 3 residues before the CDR3 end, so the remaining end is supplied by the germline J gene. The chain has TRBV7-6 and TRBJ2-5, with D perhaps TRBD2 (6 bases). Germline values: CDR1 SGHVS, CDR2 FNYEAQ. V was shortened by 1 base and J by 2 bases, with 8 bases between the two germline ends. The CDR3 length is 14 residues. CDR3 residues: CASSLGSGQETQYF. Incomplete CDR3 DNA: TGTGCCAGCAGCTTAGGTAGCGGTCAAGAGACC. The whole variable domain, remainder taken from reference TRBV7-6 and TRBJ2-5, is GAGVSQSPRYKVTKRGQDVALRCDPISGHVSLYWYRQALGQGPEFLTYFNYEAQQDKSGLPNDRFSAERPEGSISTLTIQRTEQRDSAMYRCASSLGSGQETQYFGPGTRLLVL.

In this sample, this clone turned up many times. The read finishes 3 residues shy of the CDR3 end, and the germline J gene is used to complete it. This chain links TRBV20-1 with TRBJ2-7; 7 positions match TRBD1. The CDR3 has 16 residues. Germline CDR1 and CDR2: DFQATT and SNEGSKA (reference sequence). V lost 0 bases, J lost 2 bases, and 10 bases stayed unmatched. The part of the CDR3 DNA that was read is TGCAGTGCTAGAGATCCCGCGAGACAGGGTGCCTACGAG. This encodes CSARDPARQGAYE. The whole CDR3 is CSARDPARQGAYEQYF.

Regarding this clone: The read finishes 3 residues shy of the CDR3 end, and the germline J gene is used to complete it. V and J are TRBV7-2 and TRBJ2-7; 8 nucleotides agree with TRBD1. Germline assignment: CDR1 SGHTA and CDR2 FQGNSA. The V and J ends lost 5 bases and 4 bases, in that order; junction bases with no gene match: 4. The CDR3 has 13 amino acids. The DNA read from the CDR3 is TGTGCCAGCAGCGGCGACAGGGGTTACGAG. The encoded protein is CASSGDRGYE. The entire CDR3 sequence reads CASSGDRGYEQYF.

This clone occurred many times. The CDR3 end falls 3 residues outside the read, so it is completed with the germline J gene. This rearrangement joins TRBV19 to TRBJ1-1; 7 positions agree with TRBD1. The CDR3 is 15 residues long. The germline CDR1 and CDR2 sequences are LNHDA and SQIVND (reference sequence). The junction had 6 bases not matched to a gene; V was cut back by 5 bases and J by 0 bases. CDR3 DNA (partial): TGTGCCAGTAGTCTCCGGACAGGTATGAACACTGAA. Translating it yields CASSLRTGMNTE. The full CDR3 protein reads CASSLRTGMNTEAFF.

This clone was detected many times. The read is 3 residues too short to cover the CDR3 end, so that end is filled in from the germline J gene. V usage is TRBV28 and J usage is TRBJ2-1; 9 bases are a match to TRBD1. V lost 6 bases to trimming and J lost 4 bases; unmatched junction nucleotides: 19. CDR3 size: 19 residues. Germline CDR1 MDHEN, CDR2 SYDVKM. The CDR3 spells CASSHPVPGQGSGYNEQFF. The sequenced part of the CDR3 DNA is TGTGCCAGCAGCCACCCCGTCCCGGGACAGGGATCGGGGTACAATGAG.

This clone was counted many times. The CDR3 end lies 3 residues beyond the end of the read and is filled in from the germline J gene. The chain employs TRBV18 and TRBJ2-5; TRBD1 might be the D (5 bases). Germline CDR1 reads KGHSH; CDR2 reads LQKENI. Trimming took 6 bases from V and 1 from J, leaving 12 bases between them. CDR3 length equals 14 residues. The sequenced part of the CDR3 DNA is TGTGCCAGCTCTCCAGGGCGTTTCCAAGAGACC. It specifies CASSPGRFQET. The whole CDR3 protein is CASSPGRFQETQYF.

This clone was counted ten times or more. The read comes to an end 3 residues before the CDR3 does, leaving the germline J gene to fill in the end. The chain has TRBV7-2 and TRBJ2-1, with D perhaps matching TRBD2 (5 bases). The CDR3 loop spans 13 amino acids. Germline values: CDR1 SGHTA, CDR2 FQGNSA. V lost 5 bases to trimming and J lost 8 bases, with 13 bases between them. The CDR3 DNA, read in part, is TGTGCCAGCAGCCTCGGCCACGGGGATGAG. This codes for CASSLGHGDE. The full CDR3 protein is CASSLGHGDEQFF.

This clone occurred many times. The read finishes 3 residues shy of the CDR3 end, and the germline J gene is used to complete it. V and J are TRBV6-7 and TRBJ2-1, with 12 bases identical to TRBD2. TRBV6-7 is noted as an ORF with a role that remains uncertain. V lost 5 bases, J lost 7 bases, and 3 bases stayed unmatched. The length of the CDR3 is 14 residues. Incomplete CDR3 DNA: TGTGCCAGCAGTCTAGCGGGAGGGGTGAATGAG. Protein: CASSLAGGVNE. The CDR3 reads in full as CASSLAGGVNEQFF.

As to this clone: With the read ending 3 residues before the CDR3 end, the germline J gene is used to fill in that end. The J gene is TRBJ1-5, the V gene TRBV19, with D perhaps TRBD1 (6 bases). V was cut by 5 bases and J by 5 bases, with 13 bases left in between. This CDR3 region has 14 residues. Germline V gives CDR1 LNHDA, CDR2 SQIVND (reference sequence). CDR3 in amino acids: CASSVTRGYQPQHF. The CDR3 bases that were read are TGTGCCAGTAGTGTTACCAGGGGTTATCAGCCC.

This clone showed up many times. The observed sequence ends 3 residues before the CDR3 terminus, with the missing tail filled in from the germline J gene. The genes are TRBV7-9 and TRBJ2-7; TRBD1 aligns across 9 bases. The J segment lost 4 bases and the V segment lost 5 bases, leaving 3 bases of the junction unmatched. Germline loops: CDR1 SEHNR, CDR2 FQNEAQ (reference sequence). The CDR3 has 13 amino acids. CDR3 residues: CASSPGQGYEQYF. CDR3 bases read: TGTGCCAGCAGCCCAGGACAGGGGTACGAG.

The table lists this clone with many counts. The CDR3 end falls 3 residues outside the read, so it is completed with the germline J gene. J is TRBJ2-5 and V is TRBV19, with a possible D match to TRBD1 (6 bases). The CDR3 has 13 residues. Germline V gene lookup returns CDR1 LNHDA and CDR2 SQIVND (reference sequence). V gave up 2 bases and J gave up 4 bases, with 8 bases separating them. The CDR3 reads CASSITGLETQYF. The covered CDR3 bases are TGTGCCAGTAGTATAACAGGGTTAGAGACC.

This clone occurred many times. From the germline J gene comes the end of the CDR3, since the read stops 3 residues before it. V is TRBV4-1 and J is TRBJ2-2, with D tentatively TRBD1 (6 bases). In germline, CDR1 is MGHRA, CDR2 YSYEKL. This CDR3 region has 15 residues. The V and J ends lost 4 bases and 6 bases respectively, with 15 bases between them. The DNA read from the CDR3 is TGCGCCAGCAGCCTAACCCCCCAGGGGTCCGGGGAG. It yields the protein CASSLTPQGSGE. The full CDR3 protein reads CASSLTPQGSGELFF.

In its sample, this clone was seen many times. The read finishes 3 residues shy of the CDR3 end, and the germline J gene is used to complete it. The chain combines TRBV7-2 with TRBJ1-2; D unclear. CDR3 length: 14 residues. Germline V gives CDR1 SGHTA, CDR2 FQGNSA. Trimming left V 1 base short and J 6 bases short, with 12 bases between. The CDR3 bases that were read are TGTGCCAGCAGCTTAGGGCGGCGGGATCATGGC. Protein: CASSLGRRDHG. The full CDR3 reads CASSLGRRDHGYTF.

This clone was counted at least ten times. The read terminates 3 residues ahead of where the CDR3 ends, so the germline J gene completes it. This rearrangement joins TRBV20-1 to TRBJ2-2; D call uncertain. This CDR3 has 15 amino acids. Germline V gives CDR1 DFQATT, CDR2 SNEGSKA (reference sequence). V was pared by 2 bases and J by 0 bases, with 10 bases between. The CDR3 DNA, read in part, is TGCAGTGCTAGAAAGACTGACGCGAACACCGGGGAG. It codes for CSARKTDANTGE. The entire CDR3 protein is CSARKTDANTGELFF.

In this sample, this clone turned up many times. The read halts 3 residues ahead of the CDR3 end, with the missing end drawn from the germline J gene. The chain couples TRBV7-8 to TRBJ1-5; a weak D match, TRBD1 (5 bases). The germline V gene has CDR1 SGHVS and CDR2 FQNEAQ. The CDR3 is made up of 13 amino acids. CDR3: CASSYHYDRPQHF. CDR3 DNA (partial): TGTGCCAGCAGTTACCACTACGACAGACCC.

The table lists this clone with many counts. The CDR3 goes on 3 residues after the read ends, and that part is filled in from the germline J gene. The V and J genes are TRBV18 and TRBJ2-2, with 8 bases fitting TRBD2. Germline CDR1 and CDR2: KGHSH and LQKENI. CDR3 length: 19 residues. V gave up 0 bases and J gave up 1 base; unmatched junction bases: 10. The covered CDR3 bases are TGTGCCAGCTCACCACCCAGCGGGAGCACCGCCGTGAACACCGGGGAG. Protein product: CASSPPSGSTAVNTGE. The whole CDR3 region reads CASSPPSGSTAVNTGELFF.

This clone has ten or more counts. Read sequence stops 3 residues before the CDR3 end, and the germline J gene provides the missing end. V and J are TRBV19 and TRBJ1-5, with D tentatively TRBD1 (6 bases). This CDR3 spans 13 amino acids. Trimming took off 4 bases at V and 2 bases at J, with 6 bases between the two ends. CDR1 is LNHDA, CDR2 SQIVND, per germline (reference sequence). The CDR3 sequence is CASSNRGNQPQHF. CDR3 DNA (partial): TGTGCCAGTAGTAACAGGGGCAATCAGCCC. Looking up the rest from reference TRBV19 and TRBJ1-5 gives the full variable domain: DGGITQSPKYLFRKEGQNVTLSCEQNLNHDAMYWYRQDPGQGLRLIYYSQIVNDFQKGDIAEGYSVSREKKESFPLTVTSAQKNPTAFYLCASSNRGNQPQHFGDGTRLSIL.